This TCR beta chain is from a study of shared clonotypes between healthy human individuals. Study results and limitations: Four donors had about 5% of their naive CD4 clonotypes in common. Against clonotypes common to all four donors, non-shared ones had lower generation probabilities.

Some clones are missing from TCRdb's copy, which holds only in-frame ones; the method was immunoSEQ multiplex PCR. This sample carries over 700,000 clones, roughly 72% of them seen once, and the ten largest clones take 1.8%. V lost 5 bases, J lost 2 bases, and 11 bases lay in between. The CDR3 has 14 amino acids. CDR1 and CDR2 (germline): SGHVS, FQNEAQ. Donors comprised healthy HIV-negative adults lacking recent acute infections or vaccinations. Division of CD4+ cells produced a CD45RA+ naive subset and a CD45RA-negative memory subset. Concerning this clone itself: What it binds is not known.

The chain uses TRBV7-8 and TRBJ2-3; TRBD2 might be the D (5 bases). Sequenced material: memory CD4+ T cells sorted from blood. Indicated subset: CD45RA-negative fraction. This clonotype was sampled from a woman younger than 45 in good health. CDR3 nucleotides: TGTGCCAGCAGCCGAAGGACTCTCACAGATACGCAGTATTTT. Encoded protein: CASSRRTLTDTQYF.